Given below is one T cell receptor (beta chain) in context. Naive CD8 cells were CD45RO-negative, positively selected for CCR7, excluding terminally differentiated effector memory CD45RA+ cells. Profiled with immunoSEQ multiplex PCR; TCRdb holds only in-frame clones, not every one. The profile shows 550,000 to 600,000 clones, roughly 98% of them singletons. These data are taken from a study of shared clonotypes between healthy human individuals. Across the whole study: Three plates each covered CD4 naive and memory; CD8 naive two, CD8 memory one.

The V end was cut by 5 bases, the J end by 7 bases, with 9 bases between. There are 11 residues in the CDR3. Germline-derived CDR1 and CDR2 are SEHNR and FQNEAQ (reference sequence). The sequencing input was naive CD8+ T cells sorted from blood. The chain links TRBV7-9 to TRBJ2-7; D is undetermined. The source of this sequence is a man between 25 and 39 years old in good health. CDR3 sequence reads: CASSPGKEQYF. The CDR3 DNA follows: TGTGCCAGCAGCCCCGGAAAGGAGCAGTACTTC.